The next 18 T cell receptor beta chains were all read from a single sample in a study of early T cells in non-severe SARS-CoV-2 infection. TCRdb reprocessed the 5' RACE reads with MiXCR, giving one entry per CDR3 protein. In the table there are about 71,000 distinct CDR3 sequences, over 10% of which are singletons. The sequencing here drew on whole blood, taken at baseline. The receptors stem from an adult who was a healthcare worker with PCR-confirmed SARS-CoV-2 infection or an uninfected control (not recorded which).

The chain links TRBV12-3 or TRBV12-4 to TRBJ2-7; 9 bases are a match to TRBD1. This CDR3 spans 15 amino acids. Unmatched junction bases numbered 7, after V lost 5 bases and J lost 2 bases. CDR3 bases: TGTGCCAGCAGTCCGGGTGGGGACAGGGCCTACGAGCAGTACTTC. It translates to CASSPGGDRAYEQYF.

The gene calls are TRBV25-1 and TRBJ2-3; TRBD1 is a possible D gene (5 bases). This CDR3 is built from 14 residues. V was cut by 8 bases and J by 2 bases, with 14 bases left in between. Germline-derived CDR1 and CDR2 are MGHDK and SYGVNS. CDR3 coding DNA: TGTGCCAGCGGCGAGGCAGGGCCCACAGATACGCAGTATTTT. This encodes CASGEAGPTDTQYF. Complete variable domain (other parts from reference TRBV25-1 and TRBJ2-3): EADIYQTPRYLVIGTGKKITLECSQTMGHDKMYWYQQDPGMELHLIHYSYGVNSTEKGDLSSESTVSRIRTEHFPLTLESARPSHTSQYLCASGEAGPTDTQYFGPGTRLTVL.

At least ten counts were recorded for this clonotype. The V and J genes are TRBV14 and TRBJ1-1, with 8 bases matching TRBD1. CDR1 is SGHDN and CDR2 is FVKESK in the germline V gene. V was clipped by 3 bases and J by 5 bases; unmatched bases: 11. This CDR3 comprises 16 residues. The CDR3 here is CASSHQVGQGETEAFF. The CDR3 DNA sequence: TGTGCCAGCAGCCATCAGGTAGGACAGGGAGAGACTGAAGCTTTCTTT.

The chain links TRBV5-6 to TRBJ1-1; D possibly corresponds to TRBD1 (5 bases). This CDR3 is 12 amino acids long. Trimming pared 6 bases from V and 1 base from J, leaving 7 bases between. In germline, CDR1 is SGHDT, CDR2 YYEEEE. The CDR3, as DNA: TGTGCCAGCACCCAGGGGAACACTGAAGCTTTCTTT. This translates into CASTQGNTEAFF.

The table lists this clonotype with a few counts. The CDR3: CSVGAVDTDTQYF. CDR3 DNA sequence: TGCAGCGTTGGCGCAGTTGATACAGATACGCAGTATTTT. V is TRBV29-1 and J is TRBJ2-3; D is ambiguous. Looked up from germline, CDR1 is SQVTM and CDR2 is ANQGSEA. The CDR3 length is 13 residues. The V end was cut by 4 bases, the J end by 3 bases, with 11 bases between.

V gene TRBV6-5 combines with J gene TRBJ2-7, with D unclear. The CDR3 loop spans 12 amino acids. Deletions cut 8 bases from V and 1 base from J, with 9 bases between. From germline, CDR1 is MNHEY and CDR2 SVGAGI. DNA of the CDR3: TGTGCCAGCTCCGACACGTCCTACGAGCAGTACTTC. Protein: CASSDTSYEQYF.

The chain couples TRBV11-2 to TRBJ2-4, with TRBD1 matching over 9 bases. Trimming cost V 5 bases and J 6 bases; bases outside gene matches: 8. The CDR3 consists of 15 residues. The germline V gene encodes CDR1 SGHAT and CDR2 FQNNGV. The CDR3: CASSPWTGVGNIQYF. The CDR3 DNA follows: TGTGCCAGCAGCCCGTGGACAGGGGTGGGAAACATTCAGTACTTC.

This clonotype was detected only a few times. The chain joins TRBV9 to TRBJ2-3; the D is unclear. The V and J ends lost 3 bases and 5 bases respectively, with 16 bases between them. Germline CDR1 is SGDLS and CDR2 is YYNGEE. The CDR3 runs to 15 residues. The CDR3 spells CASSARLLFGDTQYF. DNA for the CDR3: TGTGCCAGCAGCGCCCGCCTATTGTTTGGAGATACGCAGTATTTT.

V usage is TRBV3-1 and J usage is TRBJ2-7, with D possibly being TRBD1 (6 bases). The CDR3 spans 13 residues. CDR1 and CDR2 from the germline V gene are LGHDT and YNNKEL (reference sequence). V lost 5 bases, J lost 1 base, and 9 bases lay in between. DNA of the CDR3: TGTGCCAGCAGCGACGACAGGTCCTACGAGCAGTACTTC. Translation: CASSDDRSYEQYF.

This clonotype was recorded a few times. V usage is TRBV5-4 and J usage is TRBJ1-5, with D possibly TRBD1 on 5 matching bases. The V gene's germline CDR1 is SGHNT and CDR2 YYREEE (reference sequence). CDR3 length equals 14 residues. Trimming stripped 4 bases from V and 4 bases from J, with 12 bases between. This CDR3 reads CASSTGTANQPQHF. The CDR3 DNA sequence: TGTGCCAGCAGCACCGGGACGGCAAATCAGCCCCAGCATTTT.

This clonotype was recorded at least ten times. The chain uses TRBV3-1 and TRBJ2-7, with 8 bases lining up with TRBD2. This CDR3 region has 12 residues. With V trimmed by 4 bases and J by 6 bases, 2 bases remained unmatched. Per germline, CDR1 LGHDT and CDR2 YNNKEL (reference sequence). The CDR3, as DNA: TGTGCCAGCAGCCCCACTAGCGGCGAGCAGTACTTC. Protein: CASSPTSGEQYF.

As concerns this clonotype: A much larger clone sits a single nucleotide away, making a read error possible. The CDR3 carries no conserved terminal phenylalanine or tryptophan, so it likely arises from a read error. CDR3 amino acids: CASSLEGTSGSYEQYS. The CDR3 nucleotides are TGTGCCAGCAGCTTAGAAGGGACTAGCGGCTCCTACGAGCAGTACTCC. V gene TRBV7-2 combines with J gene TRBJ2-7, with 11 bases lining up with TRBD2. The CDR3 is 16 amino acids. Germline V gene lookup returns CDR1 SGHTA and CDR2 FQGNSA. With 1 base clipped from V and 0 bases from J, the junction kept 2 bases outside the gene matches.

This clonotype came up many times. This rearrangement joins TRBV20-1 to TRBJ2-7, with unresolved D. The CDR3 sequence is 13 residues long. The V gene lost 6 bases and the J gene lost 3 bases, with 15 bases spanning the gap. Germline CDR1 and CDR2: DFQATT and SNEGSKA (reference sequence). The CDR3 nucleotides are TGCAGTGCCACCTACTTAGCATACTACGAGCAGTACTTC. Its translation: CSATYLAYYEQYF.

The rearrangement uses TRBV4-1 and TRBJ2-7; the D is unclear. V was clipped by 4 bases and J by 3 bases, with 16 bases between them. This CDR3 contains 15 residues. CDR1 is MGHRA, CDR2 YSYEKL, per germline. CDR3 in DNA: TGCGCCAGCAGCCCAGCCGCGGAAGTAGGCTACGAGCAGTACTTC. It is translated as CASSPAAEVGYEQYF.

This clonotype was detected many times. The J gene is TRBJ2-6, the V gene TRBV28; D is uncertain. The CDR3 has 12 residues. The V end was cut by 7 bases, the J end by 3 bases, with 4 bases between. The germline gives CDR1 MDHEN, CDR2 SYDVKM. For the CDR3, the DNA is TGTGCCAGCACTCATGGGGCCAACGTCCTGACTTTC. Protein product: CASTHGANVLTF.

This clonotype was counted ten times or more. The V gene is TRBV21-1, the J gene TRBJ1-1; the DNA was not used to check the table's D call, TRBD1. TRBV21-1 is deemed a pseudogene. This CDR3 contains 19 residues. Written as DNA, the CDR3 is TGTGCCAGCAGCAACGTGAGCGGGACATCTAATTTTAACAGCACTGAAGCTTTCTTT. Translated: CASSNVSGTSNFNSTEAFF.

The chain uses TRBV2 and TRBJ2-1; TRBD1 matches at 7 bases. The V segment lost 3 bases and the J segment 1 base; nucleotides outside the gene matches: 6. CDR1 is SNHLY, CDR2 FYNNEI, per germline. The CDR3 is made up of 16 amino acids. In DNA form, the CDR3 reads TGTGCCAGCAGTGACTGGGACAGAGGGTCCTACAATGAGCAGTTCTTC. Its protein is CASSDWDRGSYNEQFF.

The chain employs TRBV4-1 and TRBJ2-3; a weak D match, TRBD1 (6 bases). This CDR3 is built from 16 residues. Trimming cost V 1 base and J 2 bases, with 13 bases left between them. Germline V lookup: CDR1 MGHRA, CDR2 YSYEKL. As DNA, the CDR3 is TGCGCCAGCAGCCAAGTGGCGGACAGCTACACAGATACGCAGTATTTT. Translation: CASSQVADSYTDTQYF.